The next 17 T cell receptor beta chains were all read from a single sample in a study of regulatory T cells in long-lasting Graves disease. Regarding time point: newly diagnosed GD, antithyroid drugs for less than 3 months. PBMC-derived RNA was used for the TCR library. HTBI primers from iRepertoire and Arm-PCR of CDR3 regions yielded the TCR beta libraries. A single record per CDR3 protein comes from TCRdb applying MiXCR to the multiplex PCR reads. The data show approximately 230,000 distinct CDR3 sequences, about a sixth seen once. The material was peripheral blood mononuclear cells (PBMCs), obtained at new diagnosis, from a patient treated with antithyroid drugs. The origin of the receptors is a female donor with Graves disease.

The CDR3 loop reads CASSRDRIYEQYF. Written as DNA, the CDR3 is TGTGCCAGCAGCCGGGACAGGATCTACGAGCAGTACTTC. This chain links TRBV2 with TRBJ2-7; TRBD1 aligns across 8 bases. The CDR3 totals 13 residues. Germline-derived CDR1 and CDR2 are SNHLY and FYNNEI. The V segment lost 6 bases and the J segment 3 bases; nucleotides outside the gene matches: 4.

This chain links TRBV5-6 with TRBJ2-7; no definite D call. Trimming left V 5 bases short and J 6 bases short, with 15 bases between. The CDR3 length is 13 residues. The germline CDR1 and CDR2 sequences are SGHDT and YYEEEE. The CDR3 nucleotides are TGTGCCAGCAGTTTTAGAGTTGTCCCCGAGCAGTACTTC. This translates into CASSFRVVPEQYF.

J is TRBJ2-3 and V is TRBV4-3; D is perhaps TRBD2 (5 bases). The CDR3 length is 16 residues. Germline V gives CDR1 LGHNA, CDR2 YSLEER. With 0 bases removed from V and 4 bases from J, the gap between germline ends came to 14 bases. CDR3 bases: TGCGCCAGCAGCCAAGAGGGCGGGTTGGGAGCAGATACGCAGTATTTT. Translation: CASSQEGGLGADTQYF.

The V and J genes are TRBV7-9 and TRBJ2-7; 10 nucleotides agree with TRBD2. J lost 6 bases, V lost 3 bases, and 11 bases had no gene match. The germline V gene has CDR1 SEHNR and CDR2 FQNEAQ (reference sequence). CDR3 length equals 16 residues. CDR3 sequence: CASSFPAGGPWGEQYF. In DNA form, the CDR3 reads TGTGCCAGCAGCTTCCCAGCGGGAGGGCCCTGGGGCGAGCAGTACTTC.

In this sample, this clonotype turned up many times. A read error may produce the germline difference seen at one junction end. V usage is TRBV24-1 and J usage is TRBJ2-6; 10 bases are shared with TRBD1. Germline V CDR1 and CDR2: KGHDR, SFDVKD. The CDR3 covers 18 residues. CDR3 in DNA: TGTGCCACCAATGATGGACCGGGACAGGGGTTTGGGGCCAACGTCCTGACTTTC. Amino acid sequence: CATNDGPGQGFGANVLTF.

The chain uses TRBV3-1 and TRBJ2-2; TRBD1 matches at 9 bases. The CDR3 sequence is 16 residues long. V dropped 0 bases and J dropped 4; count of bases not matched to a gene: 3. Germline assignment: CDR1 LGHDT and CDR2 YNNKEL (reference sequence). The CDR3 sequence is CASSQEGQGSTGELFF. The CDR3, as DNA: TGTGCCAGCAGCCAAGAGGGACAGGGTAGCACCGGGGAGCTGTTTTTT.

This clonotype was counted many times. The rearrangement joins TRBV20-1 to TRBJ1-1, with 8 positions matching TRBD1. CDR3 length: 12 residues. Germline V lookup: CDR1 DFQATT, CDR2 SNEGSKA (reference sequence). The V and J ends lost 7 bases and 7 bases, in that order; junction bases with no gene match: 8. The CDR3 coding sequence is TGCAGTGTTCCGACCGACAGGGGTGAAGCTTTCTTT. Its translation is CSVPTDRGEAFF.

This clonotype has at least ten counts. The rearrangement joins TRBV19 to TRBJ1-5; D is uncertain. Germline CDR1 reads LNHDA; CDR2 reads SQIVND (reference sequence). The V and J ends lost 4 bases and 7 bases respectively, with 14 bases between them. The CDR3 length is 14 residues. Written as DNA, the CDR3 is TGTGCCAGTAGTAAAGGAAGGTTTGGCCAGCCCCAGCATTTT. It yields the protein CASSKGRFGQPQHF.

Ten or more counts support this clonotype. The CDR3 loop is CASSLGTGTEAFF. The CDR3 bases are TGTGCCAGCTCACTCGGGACTGGCACTGAAGCTTTCTTT. V is TRBV18 and J is TRBJ1-1; a weak D match, TRBD1 (5 bases). The CDR3 covers 13 residues. The V gene lost 4 bases and the J gene lost 4 bases, with 10 bases spanning the gap. Germline CDR1 KGHSH, CDR2 LQKENI.

As for this clonotype: A far more abundant clone sits one base away, making this likely a read error. CDR3 protein: CASGGQQGSNQPQHF. CDR3 bases: TGTGCCAGCGGTGGCCAACAGGGGAGCAATCAGCCCCAGCATTTT. The chain has TRBV27 and TRBJ1-5; TRBD1 matches 7 bases. CDR3 length: 15 amino acids. Germline CDR1 is MNHEY and CDR2 is SMNVEV (reference sequence). Trimming removed 8 bases from V and 1 base from J; junction bases left unmatched: 8.

This clonotype has at least ten counts. V and J are TRBV4-3 and TRBJ2-1; 9 bases align to TRBD2. J gave up 6 bases and V 3 bases, and 6 bases lay outside the gene matches. Germline assignment: CDR1 LGHNA and CDR2 YSLEER. The CDR3 is made up of 15 amino acids. The DNA for the CDR3 is TGCGCCAGCAGCCAGACGACTAGCGGAAGCAATGAGCAGTTCTTC. Protein product: CASSQTTSGSNEQFF.

This clonotype was detected ten times or more. The gene calls are TRBV12-3 or TRBV12-4 and TRBJ1-6; D may be TRBD1 (6 bases). V was clipped by 5 bases and J by 3 bases, with 11 bases between them. The CDR3 sequence is 15 residues long. CDR3 sequence reads: CASSTGQLYNSPLHF. In DNA form, the CDR3 reads TGTGCCAGCAGTACAGGACAGCTCTATAATTCACCCCTCCACTTT.

In its sample, this clonotype was seen many times. The gene calls are TRBV7-2 and TRBJ2-1; D unclear. V was clipped by 0 bases and J by 2 bases, with 5 bases between them. This CDR3 contains 14 residues. Germline lookup yields CDR1 SGHTA and CDR2 FQGNSA. The CDR3: CASSLAGTYNEQFF. The CDR3 DNA follows: TGTGCCAGCAGCTTAGCGGGAACCTACAATGAGCAGTTCTTC.

This clonotype was counted at least ten times. This chain uses TRBV5-5 with TRBJ1-2, with a weak D call TRBD1 (5 bases). The V and J ends lost 4 bases and 4 bases respectively, with 17 bases between them. This CDR3 is 15 amino acids long. The germline gives CDR1 SGHKS, CDR2 YYEKEE (reference sequence). The CDR3 bases are TGTGCCAGCAGCGATGGAACAGGAACCGTCTATGGCTACACCTTC. Translated: CASSDGTGTVYGYTF.

This clonotype has at least ten counts. The chain couples TRBV12-3 or TRBV12-4 to TRBJ1-3; D ambiguous. This CDR3 is 16 amino acids long. Trimming stripped 6 bases from V and 0 bases from J, with 15 bases between. The chain's CDR3 is CASRLIGLTSGNTIYF. The CDR3, as DNA: TGTGCCAGCAGGCTAATTGGACTGACCTCTGGAAACACCATATATTTT.

This clonotype was seen more than once but under ten times. A much larger clone is a single base away; this may be a read error. This chain uses TRBV25-1 with TRBJ1-2; 10 bases match TRBD1. The CDR3 covers 16 residues. Looked up from germline, CDR1 is MGHDK and CDR2 is SYGVNS. CDR3 bases: TGTGCCAGCAGTGAATATCTGACAGGGGGCAACTGTGGCTACACCTTC. Translating gives CASSEYLTGGNCGYTF.

The chain links TRBV6-5 to TRBJ2-5; 7 nucleotides agree with TRBD2. Germline V gives CDR1 MNHEY, CDR2 SVGAGI. The V gene end was trimmed by 3 bases and the J gene end by 3 bases; junction bases not matched to a gene: 7. The CDR3 loop spans 15 amino acids. DNA for the CDR3: TGTGCCAGCAGTTATTTAGGACTAGGGAAAGAGACCCAGTACTTC. Translated, it gives CASSYLGLGKETQYF.